This TCR beta chain was recovered during a study of shared clonotypes between healthy human individuals. Naive CD8 cells comprised CD45RO-negative, CCR7-positively selected cells, excluding terminally differentiated effector memory CD45RA+ cells. Notes on the study in general: The expectation was that sequencing depth would affect clonotype sharing among donors. The naive CD4 repertoires of a handful of donors were compared, and around 5.1% of clonotypes were shared.

In regard to this clone: Its target is unknown.

TCRdb's copy holds only in-frame clones and misses some; the assay was immunoSEQ multiplex PCR. The sample consists of around 600,000 clones, roughly 98% of them appearing once. The source material was naive CD8+ T cells sorted from blood. The source is a man between 25 and 39 years old in good health.

The CDR3 bases are TGTGCCAGCAGTCCCACCCCCCTAGCGGGACGGGAGACCCAGTACTTC. Translating gives CASSPTPLAGRETQYF. The rearrangement links TRBV7-9 to TRBJ2-5, with TRBD2 identical over 9 bases. The germline gives CDR1 SEHNR, CDR2 FQNEAQ (reference sequence). This CDR3 is built from 16 residues. Losses at the gene ends were 6 bases for V and 5 bases for J; bases not matched to a gene: 13. Full variable domain (remainder filled in from reference TRBV7-9 and TRBJ2-5): DTGVSQNPRHKITKRGQNVTFRCDPISEHNRLYWYRQTLGQGPEFLTYFQNEAQLEKSRLLSDRFSAERPKGSFSTLEIQRTEQGDSAMYLCASSPTPLAGRETQYFGPGTRLLVL.